Listed below are T cell receptor beta chains from one sample, sequenced in a study of memory CD4+ T cells and cytomegalovirus serostatus. Here immunoSEQ multiplex PCR was the method, and the copy in TCRdb shows in-frame clones only, minus some. This table has 80,000 or so clones, around 78% appearing once. The sample comprised memory CD4+ T cells from blood. The receptors shown here come from an adult in good health and CMV-seropositive. The CDR3 runs from the conserved cysteine through the conserved F or W. The D gene is left open where the match is weak. Size is stated for part of the rows, as once, few or many counts, or as a class when the clone is expanded.

J | length | V | D | size | DNA | CDR3
TRBJ1-4 | 14 | TRBV18 | - | - | TGTGCCAGCGCGTTTGACAGCGAAAGGGGAAAACTGTTTTTT | CASAFDSERGKLFF
TRBJ2-1 | 15 | TRBV7-2 | - | - | TGTGCCAGCAGCCTCTTTAACAGGAGAGAACAGGCAGAGTTCTTC | CASSLFNRREQAEFF
TRBJ1-5 | 14 | TRBV2 | - | few | TGTGCCAGCAGTGTGCTGTATAGCAATCAGCCCCAGCATTTT | CASSVLYSNQPQHF
TRBJ2-5 | 17 | TRBV13 | TRBD2 | - | TGTGCCAGCAGCTTAGTAGGACTAGCGGGGGTTGGAGAGACCCAGTACTTC | CASSLVGLAGVGETQYF
TRBJ1-1 | 14 | TRBV7-2 | - | - | TGTGCCAGCAGCTTGGCTGGCGCTGACACTGAAGCTTTCTTT | CASSLAGADTEAFF
TRBJ1-4 | 15 | TRBV30 | TRBD1 | - | TGTGCCTGGAGTGAATTTGGGACAGGGGATGAAAAACTGTTTTTT | CAWSEFGTGDEKLFF
TRBJ1-6 | 15 | TRBV2 | - | once | TGTGCCAGCAGTGTCGGCAGTCCCAATAATTCACCCCTCCACTTT | CASSVGSPNNSPLHF
TRBJ1-1 | 14 | TRBV2 | - | few | TGTGCCAGCATCCCCGGAGGCTCGAATACTGAAGCTTTCTTT | CASIPGGSNTEAFF
TRBJ1-3 | 13 | TRBV5-4 | - | - | TGTGCCAGCAGCTACGGAATTGGAAACACCATATATTTT | CASSYGIGNTIYF
TRBJ1-4 | 14 | TRBV5-1 | - | - | TGCGCCAGCAGACCCTATGGCCGGTCTGAAAAACTGTTTTTT | CASRPYGRSEKLFF